This T cell receptor (beta chain) stems from a study of T cell responses to AZD1222 COVID-19 vaccine (dated by TCRdb to 2020 to 2022). Background on the whole study: AZD1222 recipients whose second dose came at about 4 weeks and those whose second dose came at about 12 weeks were combined into one group, since spike-specific TCR depth and breadth did not differ between the two schedules. TCR sequencing was performed for roughly 250 trial participants, of whom 207 were given two doses of AZD1222 and around 25 were given two doses of MenACWY control vaccine. Trial participants were enrolled by age into 18-55, 56-69 and 70-plus year subgroups, with roughly 160, 29 and 62 TCR-sequenced participants respectively. Study-wide findings and limitations: Conclusions about previously exposed vaccinees are limited because only 6 or 7 AZD1222 recipients were SARS-CoV-2 seropositive at baseline. Reportedly, almost half of the unique spike-specific TCRs recognized epitopes lying outside the regions that are mutated in the B.1.351 and B.1.1.7 variants. After two AZD1222 doses, both the breadth and the depth of spike-specific TCRs were significantly higher than at day 0 and than in MenACWY recipients. Because no day 14 peak-response samples were available, repertoires were characterized only after the peak T cell response. In the small 56-69-year group, the increase in depth fell short of significance, most likely because of low power. Vaccine-associated CD4 TCRs spanned the whole spike protein, with dominant responses in regions 160-218 and 743-854. Participants were mostly white British, with more females than males. The authors suggested clonal diversity may have been underestimated.

The CDR3 regions of human TCRbeta chains were subjected to immunosequencing. The study's processing was this. Repertoire TCRs were matched against a reference library of SARS-CoV-2-specific TCRs generated with the MIRA antigen-specificity platform. Breadth was defined as the fraction of unique TCRs that were SARS-CoV-2-associated. Depth was defined as the fraction of total T cells that were SARS-CoV-2-associated. Each spike-specific TCR was assigned to its reactive spike region and to a CD4 or CD8 class using the MIRA data. Log10-transformed breadth and depth values were compared by one-way ANOVA with Sidak's multiple comparisons tests. Entries here come from immuneACCESS through TCRdb and include only in-frame sequences with V and J called. Some clones fail to appear in such tables; in the studies checked, an unresolved V gene covers under half of the shortfall, and the cause of the remainder is unknown. V, J and clone size derive from that table, while D and trimming were established from the DNA sequence. This sample holds 100,000 to 150,000 clones; under 85% were observed only once. The ten largest clonotypes hold less than 8% of the sample.

With respect to this clone: The target of this receptor is not known. Relative to the germline gene, one junction end is altered; a read error may explain this.

This specimen's time point label, per the study, means: baseline before first vaccination. Vaccinee samples were obtained from the UK trials COV001 and COV002, which included a single-blind randomized controlled phase 2/3 trial of AZD1222 (ChAdOx1 nCoV-19) in healthy adults. Trial participant PBMC samples were collected at day 0 and day 28 after the second dose for TCRbeta chain sequencing. CDR1 SGHTA and CDR2 FQGNSA were looked up in the germline V gene. Inclusive of the bounding cysteine and phenylalanine, the CDR3 is 14 residues long. Of the read, only the CDR3 DNA is kept; its 42 bases are in frame from base 1.

The input for sequencing was peripheral blood, taken on day 0 of AZD1222 vaccination. The TCR originated in an adult in good health. This receptor chain uses TRBV7-2 and TRBJ2-6; the D segment might be TRBD1 or TRBD2, since each matches 7 bases. At the DNA level, the sequence is TGTGCCAGCAGCTTAGAACCGGGGAGGGGGCGTTTCGGTTTC. Its coded protein is CASSLEPGRGRFGF.